The 2 T cell receptor beta chains below were found in one sample sequenced in a study of cytomegalovirus exposure and HLA in healthy donors. The PCR contained 60 Vbeta and 13 Jbeta primers. Libraries were prepared by immunoSEQ multiplex PCR; TCRdb keeps only in-frame clonotypes and omits some of them. The sample records over 80,000 clones, roughly four fifths being singletons. Sequenced input: PBMCs. The receptors shown here come from a man aged 40-49 years in good health and CMV-seropositive.

The table lists this clone with a count of one. The chain combines TRBV2 with TRBJ1-1; D is ambiguous. V was pared by 2 bases and J by 11 bases, with 9 bases between. This CDR3 is 11 amino acids long. The V gene's germline CDR1 is SNHLY and CDR2 FYNNEI. For the CDR3, the DNA is TGTGCCAGCAGTGAACCGGGATCGGCTTTCTTT. Translating it yields CASSEPGSAFF. Supplemented by reference TRBV2 and TRBJ1-1, the full variable domain reads EPEVTQTPSHQVTQMGQEVILRCVPISNHLYFYWYRQILGQKVEFLVSFYNNEISEKSEIFDDQFSVERPDGSNFTLKIRSTKLEDSAMYFCASSEPGSAFFGQGTRLTVV.

In this sample, this clone turned up a few times. V and J are TRBV28 and TRBJ1-2; D is uncertain. From germline, CDR1 is MDHEN and CDR2 SYDVKM. This CDR3 spans 12 amino acids. V was pared by 3 bases and J by 2 bases, with 4 bases between. The CDR3 protein is CASSLRNYGYTF. CDR3 DNA: TGTGCCAGCAGTTTGCGGAACTATGGCTACACCTTC.